This is a list of T cell receptor beta chains from one sample in a study of cytomegalovirus exposure and HLA in healthy donors. Generated by immunoSEQ multiplex PCR, the TCRdb table keeps only in-frame clones and is missing some. In the table there are about 120,000 clones, around 75% of which are singletons. The sample comprised PBMCs. The receptors shown here come from a man between 25 and 39 years old in good health and CMV-seronegative. Both conserved end residues are part of each CDR3. A D gene is named only where the DNA matches it firmly. The listing skips clone size in some rows; elsewhere it reads once, few, many or a size class.

length,J,D,size,V,DNA,CDR3
17,TRBJ1-2,-,once,TRBV4-2,TGTGCCAGCAGCCAATTAACTATAGGGGTGGCGAACTATGGCTACACCTTC,CASSQLTIGVANYGYTF
16,TRBJ1-2,TRBD1,-,TRBV28,TGTGCCAGCAGTTTAGGAGGACAGGGGGCCTACTATGGCTACACCTTC,CASSLGGQGAYYGYTF
11,TRBJ2-5,TRBD2,-,TRBV20-1,TGCAGTGCTACGGGACTACCGGGGCAGTACTTC,CSATGLPGQYF
16,TRBJ2-2,TRBD2,-,TRBV9,TGTGCCAGCAGCGTTAGCGGGTACCCGAGGGACGGGGAGCTGTTTTTT,CASSVSGYPRDGELFF
12,TRBJ2-7,-,few,TRBV5-6,TGTGCCAGCAGCATCCGGAGGTACGAGCAGTACTTC,CASSIRRYEQYF
15,TRBJ1-5,-,once,TRBV9,TGTGCCAGCAGCGTAGATCAAGGGGGAAATCAGCCCCAGCATTTT,CASSVDQGGNQPQHF
14,TRBJ2-3,-,-,TRBV2,TGTGCCAGCTGGGAAACAGGGACCACAGATACGCAGTATTTT,CASWETGTTDTQYF
13,TRBJ2-1,-,once,TRBV2,TGTGCCAGCTGTTCCAACCGGGGCAATGAGCAGTTCTTC,CASCSNRGNEQFF
16,TRBJ2-7,TRBD2,-,TRBV6-9,TGTGCCAGCAGTTATTGGGGTAGCGGGAGCTCCTACGAGCAGTACTTC,CASSYWGSGSSYEQYF
14,TRBJ2-7,TRBD1,few,TRBV2,TGTGCCAGCAGGGGGGACAGGTTCCGCGGGGAGCAGTACTTC,CASRGDRFRGEQYF
15,TRBJ1-2,-,once,TRBV9,TGTGCCAGCAGCGTAGAAGGGGGAACGAATTTCGGCTACACCTTC,CASSVEGGTNFGYTF
14,TRBJ2-1,-,-,TRBV14,TGTGCCAGCAGCCAAGTAGTCGCGTACAATGAGCAGTTCTTC,CASSQVVAYNEQFF
13,TRBJ1-1,-,-,TRBV27,TGTGCCAGCAGTGCCATGGGCGTCACTGAAGCTTTCTTT,CASSAMGVTEAFF
17,TRBJ2-2,-,-,TRBV4-3,TGCGCCAGCAGCCAAGATTGGAGACCAGCGAACACCGGGGAGCTGTTTTTT,CASSQDWRPANTGELFF
15,TRBJ1-1,-,once,TRBV6-1,TGTGCCAGCAGTGGGTCCGGGATCAACACTGGAAAAGCTTTCTTT,CASSGSGINTGKAFF
15,TRBJ2-1,-,-,TRBV7-9,TGTGCCAGCAGCCCCCTCCCCCGCCTTCAGAATGAGCAGTTCTTC,CASSPLPRLQNEQFF
15,TRBJ2-7,TRBD1,-,TRBV6-5,TGTGCCAGCAGGGCTGGACAGGGGGGCCTCTACGAGCAGTACTTC,CASRAGQGGLYEQYF
21,TRBJ2-3,TRBD2,once,TRBV4-2,TGTGCCAGCAGCCAAGCCCTCCCCTGGGGTAGTAGCGGGGGGGCCTGGGATACGCAGTATTTT,CASSQALPWGSSGGAWDTQYF
15,TRBJ1-4,-,-,TRBV5-5,TGTGCCAGCAGCTTGGACGTTATCAGTAATGAAAAACTGTTTTTT,CASSLDVISNEKLFF
14,TRBJ2-5,-,-,TRBV27,TGTGCCAGCACTACTAGTCTGGATGAAGAGACCCAGTACTTC,CASTTSLDEETQYF
12,TRBJ1-6,TRBD1,-,TRBV6-1,TGTGCCAGCCGGGACAGATATTCACCCCTCCACTTT,CASRDRYSPLHF
15,TRBJ2-7,-,-,TRBV9,TGTGCCAGCAGCGAGGGGTCGACACTCTCCTACGAGCAGTACTTC,CASSEGSTLSYEQYF
14,TRBJ2-3,-,-,TRBV6-1,TGTGCCAGCAGTGAAACGTGGGGCACAGATCCGCAGTATTTT,CASSETWGTDPQYF
16,TRBJ2-5,TRBD2,-,TRBV5-1,TGCGCCAGCAGTTCCGGACTAGCGGACTACCAAGAGACCCAGTACTTC,CASSSGLADYQETQYF
14,TRBJ2-3,TRBD2,-,TRBV5-1,TGCGCCAGCAGCTTGGGACTAGCGACAGATACGCAGTATTTT,CASSLGLATDTQYF
14,TRBJ1-2,TRBD1,-,TRBV6-5,TGTGCCAGCAAAACGGGACAGGGAGACTATGGCTACACCTTC,CASKTGQGDYGYTF
15,TRBJ2-3,TRBD2,-,TRBV7-2,TGTGCCAGCAGCATGACTAGCGGAATCACAGATACGCAGTATTTT,CASSMTSGITDTQYF
14,TRBJ1-1,-,-,TRBV7-9,TGTGCCAGCAGCCTGACACAGGGAGGGACTGAAGCTTTCTTT,CASSLTQGGTEAFF
16,TRBJ2-7,TRBD2,-,TRBV19,TGTGCCAGTAGTCTCAGACTAGCGGGGGATTCCTACGAGCAGTACTTC,CASSLRLAGDSYEQYF
17,TRBJ2-6,TRBD1,-,TRBV7-8,TGTGCCAGCAGCCCGGGACAGATCCCTTCTGGGGCCAACGTCCTGACTTTC,CASSPGQIPSGANVLTF
14,TRBJ1-5,-,once,TRBV7-9,TGTGCCAAATCAGGTTCCTTTCTCAATGAGCCCCAGCATTTT,CAKSGSFLNEPQHF
16,TRBJ1-1,-,-,TRBV18,TGTGCCAGCTCACTTGTGCCCGGGACATTGAACACTGAAGCTTTCTTT,CASSLVPGTLNTEAFF
16,TRBJ1-1,TRBD1,-,TRBV18,TGTGCCAGCTCACTCTTCGGGCTACAGGGGGGTACTGAAGCTTTCTTT,CASSLFGLQGGTEAFF
14,TRBJ2-7,TRBD1,-,TRBV9,TGTGCCAGCAGCAGGACAGGGGGGGACTACGAGCAGTACTTC,CASSRTGGDYEQYF
13,TRBJ1-5,-,-,TRBV5-6,TGTGCCGGCAGCTTAACAGGCCAGGGGCCCCAGCATTTT,CAGSLTGQGPQHF
12,TRBJ1-2,-,few,TRBV6-1,TGTGCCGGAGGGGCCAGGACTGATGGCTACACCTTC,CAGGARTDGYTF
15,TRBJ1-5,-,-,TRBV5-6,TGTGCCAGCAGCTTGGGAGGGGGTAGCAATCAGCCCCAGCATTTT,CASSLGGGSNQPQHF
13,TRBJ1-2,TRBD1,-,TRBV28,TGTGCCAGCAGTTCCCAGGGGGGTTATGGCTACACCTTC,CASSSQGGYGYTF
17,TRBJ2-4,TRBD1,-,TRBV7-2,TGTGCCAGCAGCCCATCTGTGCGGGACAGGGGGGAAAACATTCAGTACTTC,CASSPSVRDRGENIQYF
15,TRBJ2-5,-,-,TRBV2,TGTGCCAGCAGTGAAGCGCTTTCTGGGGTAGGGGCCCAGTACTTC,CASSEALSGVGAQYF
14,TRBJ1-4,TRBD1,-,TRBV19,TGTGCCAGTATGAAGACAGGGGAGGGAGAAAAACTGTTTTTT,CASMKTGEGEKLFF
16,TRBJ1-5,TRBD1,-,TRBV9,TGTGCCAGCAGCGCAGGGACAGGGGGCCTCAATCAGCCCCAGCATTTT,CASSAGTGGLNQPQHF
15,TRBJ2-1,TRBD1,few,TRBV11-2,TGTGCCAGCAGCTCTACCGGGACAGGCGGAGGTGAGCAGTTCTTC,CASSSTGTGGGEQFF
13,TRBJ2-7,TRBD1,few,TRBV5-1,TGCGCCAGCAGCTTGCAGGGGGTCCACGAGCAGTACTTC,CASSLQGVHEQYF
16,TRBJ1-2,TRBD1,-,TRBV4-2,TGTGCCAGCAGCCAACATCGGGACAGGCTCGCTGGGGGCTACACCTTC,CASSQHRDRLAGGYTF
14,TRBJ1-5,-,-,TRBV6-5,TGTGCCAGCAGTCGCCGTGATTTTAGTGCGCCCCAGCATTTT,CASSRRDFSAPQHF
14,TRBJ2-1,-,-,TRBV11-3,TGTGCCAGCACCGAGCAGGGCAGCCACAATGAGCAGTTCTTC,CASTEQGSHNEQFF
17,TRBJ1-5,TRBD1,-,TRBV28,TGTGCCAGCAGTTTTCCGGGACAGGGGGTTGACAATCAGCCCCAGCATTTT,CASSFPGQGVDNQPQHF
13,TRBJ1-2,-,-,TRBV27,TGTGCCAGCAGTTTATCGAGTAACTATGGCTACACCTTC,CASSLSSNYGYTF